A single sample is the source of the 29 T cell receptor beta chains below, sequenced in a study of CD8 T cells in Susac syndrome. RNA, at roughly 0.45 to 1 ug, was reverse transcribed with random hexamers. Each CDR3 protein gets one entry after TCRdb re-called the immunoSEQ multiplex PCR reads with MiXCR. The table has roughly 50,000 distinct CDR3 sequences, 93% seen once; the top ten hold around 0.53%. Sequencing used CD8+ T cells from PBMCs. The receptors originated from a human donor in good health.

V gene TRBV20-1 combines with J gene TRBJ1-2; D perhaps matches TRBD1 (5 bases). Per germline, CDR1 DFQATT and CDR2 SNEGSKA (reference sequence). With 5 bases removed from V and 4 bases from J, the gap between germline ends came to 8 bases. The CDR3 runs 11 residues. The CDR3 sequence: CSAPGVYGYTF. In nucleotides, the CDR3 is TGCAGTGCTCCGGGGGTCTATGGCTACACCTTC.

The chain uses TRBV2 and TRBJ2-7, with D unresolved. CDR3 length: 15 amino acids. Trimming shortened V by 7 bases and J by 0 bases, and 16 bases separated the two germline ends. Germline V gives CDR1 SNHLY, CDR2 FYNNEI. In DNA form, the CDR3 reads TGTGCCAGCACCGAAGGTGGGAAGAGCTCCTACGAGCAGTACTTC. Amino acids: CASTEGGKSSYEQYF.

The V gene is TRBV2, the J gene TRBJ2-5; D is uncertain. V was pared by 3 bases and J by 5 bases, with 13 bases between. This CDR3 spans 14 amino acids. The germline CDR1 and CDR2 sequences are SNHLY and FYNNEI. CDR3 DNA: TGTGCCAGCAGTGAGGCTACAGTGGGGGAGACCCAGTACTTC. It translates to CASSEATVGETQYF.

The chain combines TRBV28 with TRBJ2-1, with D perhaps TRBD2 (6 bases). Trimming left V 5 bases short and J 9 bases short, with 14 bases between. CDR1 is MDHEN and CDR2 is SYDVKM in the germline V gene. This CDR3 has 13 residues. CDR3 loop: CASSRRGSGEQFF. CDR3 DNA: TGTGCCAGCAGTCGACGGGGGTCAGGTGAGCAGTTCTTC.

This chain connects TRBV3-1 to TRBJ2-7; maybe TRBD1 (6 bases). Germline CDR1 and CDR2: LGHDT and YNNKEL (reference sequence). Deletions cut 1 base from V and 3 bases from J, with 10 bases between. The CDR3 sequence is 14 residues long. For the CDR3, the DNA is TGTGCCAGCAGCCAAGGGCAGGGGAGCTACGAGCAGTACTTC. Amino acids: CASSQGQGSYEQYF.

The chain is built from TRBV5-1 and TRBJ2-7, with D maybe TRBD2 (5 bases). Germline V CDR1 and CDR2: SGHRS, YFSETQ. The ends were cut back, 0 bases at V and 4 bases at J, with 8 bases in the middle. CDR3 length: 13 amino acids. CDR3 sequence: CASSLAGEYEQYF. CDR3 DNA sequence: TGCGCCAGCAGCTTGGCTGGGGAGTACGAGCAGTACTTC.

This chain links TRBV7-8 with TRBJ2-3, with TRBD2 matching 8 bases. The CDR3 contains 14 residues. V lost 2 bases and J lost 4; bases outside the gene matches: 2. Per the germline V gene, CDR1 is SGHVS and CDR2 is FQNEAQ. CDR3 amino acids: CASSLLAGPDTQYF. The CDR3 coding sequence is TGTGCCAGCAGCTTATTAGCGGGGCCAGATACGCAGTATTTT.

V and J are TRBV29-1 and TRBJ2-5; the match to TRBD2 covers 8 bases. Germline V gene data show CDR1 as SQVTM and CDR2 as ANQGSEA. The CDR3 spans 13 residues. J was trimmed by 4 bases and V by 6 bases; bases with no gene match: 7. In nucleotides, the CDR3 is TGCAGCGTCCCCGGGACTAGGGCAGAGACCCAGTACTTC. Protein product: CSVPGTRAETQYF.

The sample holds one count of this clonotype. The V call is TRBV28, the J call TRBJ1-2, with D possibly matching TRBD1 (6 bases). Germline lookup yields CDR1 MDHEN and CDR2 SYDVKM. Trimming left V 5 bases short and J 5 bases short, with 9 bases between. The CDR3 consists of 12 residues. CDR3 in DNA: TGTGCCAGCAGTCCACAGGGTTATGGCTACACCTTC. Translation: CASSPQGYGYTF.

The chain has TRBV5-1 and TRBJ2-2; 12 bases line up with TRBD2. Looked up from germline, CDR1 is SGHRS and CDR2 is YFSETQ. The V and J ends lost 5 bases and 7 bases, in that order; junction bases with no gene match: 9. CDR3 length equals 16 residues. The CDR3 spells CASRSGLAGTDGELFF. DNA of the CDR3: TGCGCCAGCAGATCCGGACTAGCGGGAACTGACGGGGAGCTGTTTTTT.

This clonotype was found once. This rearrangement joins TRBV3-1 to TRBJ2-1; 12 nucleotides line up with TRBD2. The CDR3 covers 14 residues. Germline CDR1 and CDR2: LGHDT and YNNKEL (reference sequence). V lost 7 bases and J lost 6; bases outside the gene matches: 4. The CDR3, as DNA: TGTGCCAGCATTCTAGCGGGAGGGAGCAATGAGCAGTTCTTC. Its protein product is CASILAGGSNEQFF.

J is TRBJ2-7 and V is TRBV6-5; 7 bases align to TRBD2. The V gene's germline CDR1 is MNHEY and CDR2 SVGAGI. With 2 bases clipped from V and 2 bases from J, the junction kept 6 bases outside the gene matches. The CDR3 is 15 residues long. In DNA, the CDR3 is TGTGCCAGCAGTTACGGCGGGAGTGGGACCTACGAGCAGTACTTC. It encodes CASSYGGSGTYEQYF.

The chain couples TRBV2 to TRBJ2-5; tentatively, D is TRBD1 (5 bases). V lost 3 bases to trimming and J lost 3 bases, with 8 bases between them. This CDR3 contains 13 residues. The germline V gene encodes CDR1 SNHLY and CDR2 FYNNEI. DNA for the CDR3: TGTGCCAGCAGTGAGGCCAGGGAAGAGACCCAGTACTTC. Its translation: CASSEAREETQYF.

This sequence joins TRBV28 and TRBJ2-3; D is unclear. V dropped 6 bases and J dropped 0 bases, with 7 bases sitting between them. In germline, CDR1 is MDHEN, CDR2 SYDVKM. This CDR3 spans 13 amino acids. CDR3 residues: CASSRPSTDTQYF. CDR3 in DNA: TGTGCCAGCAGCAGACCCAGCACAGATACGCAGTATTTT.

V is TRBV29-1 and J is TRBJ1-2; 8 nucleotides line up with TRBD1. There are 15 residues in the CDR3. Germline CDR1 SQVTM, CDR2 ANQGSEA. Trimming took 7 bases from V and 4 from J; bases not matched to a gene: 14. The CDR3 bases are TGCAGCGCCCCGGGGCAGGGGGCATTCGGCTATGGCTACACCTTC. Translation: CSAPGQGAFGYGYTF.

This chain connects TRBV7-9 to TRBJ2-7, with TRBD2 matching 7 bases. The CDR3 totals 14 residues. With 5 bases clipped from V and 5 bases from J, the junction kept 9 bases outside the gene matches. Germline assignment: CDR1 SEHNR and CDR2 FQNEAQ (reference sequence). CDR3 DNA sequence: TGTGCCAGCAGCCCTAGACTAGCCATCCACGAGCAGTACTTC. Protein: CASSPRLAIHEQYF.

This clonotype appeared a single time. This chain connects TRBV7-9 to TRBJ2-2; no reliable D call. Trimming removed 5 bases at V and 8 bases at J, with 6 bases between. The germline gives CDR1 SEHNR, CDR2 FQNEAQ (reference sequence). The CDR3 has 11 amino acids. CDR3 sequence (DNA): TGTGCCAGCAGCCCTCCGGGGGAGCTGTTTTTT. Its translation is CASSPPGELFF.

V and J are TRBV13 and TRBJ2-2, with 8 positions matching TRBD1. CDR1 and CDR2 (germline): PRHDT, FYEKMQ (reference sequence). V shed 5 bases, J shed 5 bases, and the junction held 13 bases outside the gene matches. The CDR3 loop spans 17 amino acids. In DNA form, the CDR3 reads TGTGCCAGCAGCAATCAGGGGGCGGGGCGTGTGACCGGGGAGCTGTTTTTT. Translation: CASSNQGAGRVTGELFF.

The chain links TRBV5-6 to TRBJ2-1; D is uncertain. The germline V gene has CDR1 SGHDT and CDR2 YYEEEE. The CDR3 runs to 13 residues. Trimming took off 0 bases at V and 6 bases at J, with 7 bases between the two ends. CDR3 amino acids: CASSLGSSNEQFF. The CDR3 nucleotides read TGTGCCAGCAGCTTGGGGAGTAGCAATGAGCAGTTCTTC. Full variable domain (outside the CDR3, taken from reference TRBV5-6 and TRBJ2-1): DAGVTQSPTHLIKTRGQQVTLRCSPKSGHDTVSWYQQALGQGPQFIFQYYEEEERQRGNFPDRFSGHQFPNYSSELNVNALLLGDSALYLCASSLGSSNEQFFGPGTRLTVL.

V and J are TRBV11-2 and TRBJ2-1, with 13 bases matching TRBD2. Trimming cost V 1 base and J 10 bases; bases outside gene matches: 4. The CDR3 totals 15 residues. Per the germline V gene, CDR1 is SGHAT and CDR2 is FQNNGV. In nucleotides, the CDR3 is TGTGCCAGCAGCTTAGGGACTAGCGGGAGTTTGGAGCAGTTCTTC. Translating gives CASSLGTSGSLEQFF.

The V call is TRBV7-2, the J call TRBJ2-7; 7 bases line up with TRBD1. Germline CDR1 and CDR2: SGHTA and FQGNSA. This CDR3 is 15 amino acids long. V was clipped by 3 bases and J by 4 bases; unmatched bases: 9. DNA for the CDR3: TGTGCCAGCAGCTTCGGGGCAGGGGGACCTTACGAGCAGTACTTC. Its translation: CASSFGAGGPYEQYF.

The V gene is TRBV29-1, the J gene TRBJ2-2; 7 bases agree with TRBD1. The CDR3 spans 12 residues. V shed 5 bases and J 5 bases; nucleotides not matched to a gene: 2. Germline V gene sequence: CDR1 SQVTM, CDR2 ANQGSEA. The CDR3 DNA is TGCAGCGTTAACAGGGGTACCGGGGAGCTGTTTTTT. Encoded protein: CSVNRGTGELFF.

The V call is TRBV7-9, the J call TRBJ2-1, with TRBD1 matching 7 bases. The trim removed 5 bases at V and 4 bases at J, leaving 11 bases unmatched. CDR1 and CDR2 from the germline V gene are SEHNR and FQNEAQ (reference sequence). The CDR3 runs 16 residues. The CDR3 region is CASSHPRDRTYNEQFF. DNA of the CDR3: TGTGCCAGCAGCCATCCCCGGGACAGAACTTACAATGAGCAGTTCTTC.

The V and J genes are TRBV27 and TRBJ2-5, with 8 nucleotides matching TRBD1. Looked up from germline, CDR1 is MNHEY and CDR2 is SMNVEV (reference sequence). V dropped 6 bases and J dropped 4; count of bases not matched to a gene: 10. This CDR3 contains 15 residues. The CDR3 DNA is TGTGCCAGCAGACAAACCCCCGACAGGGGAGAGACCCAGTACTTC. It encodes CASRQTPDRGETQYF.

V gene TRBV28 combines with J gene TRBJ1-1, with D unclear. V was pared by 1 base and J by 1 base, with 4 bases between. The germline gives CDR1 MDHEN, CDR2 SYDVKM. The CDR3 spans 13 residues. CDR3 bases: TGTGCCAGCAGTTTATACGAGAACACTGAAGCTTTCTTT. This codes for CASSLYENTEAFF. Filled out from reference TRBV28 and TRBJ1-1, the complete variable domain reads DVKVTQSSRYLVKRTGEKVFLECVQDMDHENMFWYRQDPGLGLRLIYFSYDVKMKEKGDIPEGYSVSREKKERFSLILESASTNQTSMYLCASSLYENTEAFFGQGTRLTVV.

The V gene is TRBV7-8, the J gene TRBJ2-1; 9 nucleotides line up with TRBD1. V lost 4 bases and J lost 8; bases outside the gene matches: 12. The germline CDR1 and CDR2 sequences are SGHVS and FQNEAQ. This CDR3 is 16 amino acids long. The CDR3 region is CASSSSLGTGSYEQFF. Here the CDR3 DNA reads TGTGCCAGCAGCTCCAGCTTGGGGACAGGGTCTTATGAGCAGTTCTTC. Looking up the rest from reference TRBV7-8 and TRBJ2-1 gives the full variable domain: GAGVSQSPRYKVAKRGQDVALRCDPISGHVSLFWYQQALGQGPEFLTYFQNEAQLDKSGLPSDRFFAERPEGSVSTLKIQRTQQEDSAVYLCASSSSLGTGSYEQFFGPGTRLTVL.

The V gene is TRBV6-1, the J gene TRBJ1-1; 12 bases fit TRBD1. Germline V gene lookup returns CDR1 MNHNS and CDR2 SASEGT. The CDR3 extends over 18 amino acids. Trimming at V came to 3 bases and at J to 5 bases, leaving 13 bases not matched to a gene. The CDR3 sequence: CASSDYGYGTGGETEAFF. Written as DNA, the CDR3 is TGTGCCAGCAGTGATTATGGGTATGGGACAGGGGGCGAAACTGAAGCTTTCTTT.

The chain employs TRBV6-6 and TRBJ2-3, with TRBD2 identical over 9 bases. Germline V gives CDR1 MNHNY, CDR2 SVGAGI (reference sequence). J gave up 4 bases and V 5 bases, and 7 bases lay outside the gene matches. This CDR3 contains 15 residues. For the CDR3, the DNA is TGTGCCAGCAGTGACCAAGCGGGAGGAGCAGATACGCAGTATTTT. This encodes CASSDQAGGADTQYF.

J is TRBJ1-2 and V is TRBV29-1; 7 bases are shared with TRBD1. The V gene's germline CDR1 is SQVTM and CDR2 ANQGSEA. This CDR3 region has 13 residues. J gave up 2 bases and V 6 bases, and 6 bases lay outside the gene matches. This chain's CDR3 is CSVWDSPNYGYTF. CDR3 DNA: TGCAGCGTGTGGGACAGCCCCAACTATGGCTACACCTTC.